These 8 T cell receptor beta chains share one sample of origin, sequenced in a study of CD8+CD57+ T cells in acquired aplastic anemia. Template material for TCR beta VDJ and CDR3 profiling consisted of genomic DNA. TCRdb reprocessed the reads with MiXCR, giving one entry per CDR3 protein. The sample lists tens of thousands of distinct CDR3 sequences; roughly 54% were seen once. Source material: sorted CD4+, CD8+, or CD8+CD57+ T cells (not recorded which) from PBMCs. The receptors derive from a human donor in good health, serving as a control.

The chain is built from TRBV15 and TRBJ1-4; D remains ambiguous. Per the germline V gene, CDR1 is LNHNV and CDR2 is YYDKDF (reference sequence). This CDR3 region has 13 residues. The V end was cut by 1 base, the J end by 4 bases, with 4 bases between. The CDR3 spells CATSRVINEKLFF. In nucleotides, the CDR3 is TGTGCCACCAGCAGAGTTATTAATGAAAAACTGTTTTTT.

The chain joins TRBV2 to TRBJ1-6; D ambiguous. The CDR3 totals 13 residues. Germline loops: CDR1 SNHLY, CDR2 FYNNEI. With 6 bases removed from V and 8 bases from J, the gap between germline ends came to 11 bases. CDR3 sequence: CASRDHPDSPLHF. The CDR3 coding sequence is TGTGCCAGCAGGGACCACCCAGATTCACCCCTCCACTTT.

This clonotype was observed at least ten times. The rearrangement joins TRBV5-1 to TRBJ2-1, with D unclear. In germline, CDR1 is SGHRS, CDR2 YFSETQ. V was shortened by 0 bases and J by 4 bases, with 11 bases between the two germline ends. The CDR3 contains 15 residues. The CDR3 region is CASSLVLGSYNEQFF. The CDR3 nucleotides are TGCGCCAGCAGCTTGGTGTTGGGATCTTACAATGAGCAGTTCTTC. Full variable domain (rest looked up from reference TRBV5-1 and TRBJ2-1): KAGVTQTPRYLIKTRGQQVTLSCSPISGHRSVSWYQQTPGQGLQFLFEYFSETQRNKGNFPGRFSGRQFSNSRSEMNVSTLELGDSALYLCASSLVLGSYNEQFFGPGTRLTVL.

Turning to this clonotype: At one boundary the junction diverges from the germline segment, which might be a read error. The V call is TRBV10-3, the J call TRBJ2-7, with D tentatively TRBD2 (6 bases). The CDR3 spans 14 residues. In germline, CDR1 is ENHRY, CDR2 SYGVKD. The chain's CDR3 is CAISAGTWAGELYF. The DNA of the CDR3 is TGTGCCATCAGTGCAGGGACTTGGGCCGGGGAGCTGTACTTC.

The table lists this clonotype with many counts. CDR3 sequence (DNA): TGTGCCAGCGGACAGGGGTTTCTAGAACCCCTCCACTTT. Its protein is CASGQGFLEPLHF. The rearrangement links TRBV6-1 to TRBJ1-6; 9 nucleotides align to TRBD1. The CDR3 spans 13 residues. Germline lookup yields CDR1 MNHNS and CDR2 SASEGT. With V trimmed by 8 bases and J by 12 bases, 8 bases remained unmatched.

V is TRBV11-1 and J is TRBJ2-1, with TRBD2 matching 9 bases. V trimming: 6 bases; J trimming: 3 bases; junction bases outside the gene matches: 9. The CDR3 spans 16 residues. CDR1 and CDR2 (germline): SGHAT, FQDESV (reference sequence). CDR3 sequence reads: CASRTARTSDYNEQFF. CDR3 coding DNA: TGTGCCAGCAGGACGGCCCGGACTAGCGACTACAATGAGCAGTTCTTC.

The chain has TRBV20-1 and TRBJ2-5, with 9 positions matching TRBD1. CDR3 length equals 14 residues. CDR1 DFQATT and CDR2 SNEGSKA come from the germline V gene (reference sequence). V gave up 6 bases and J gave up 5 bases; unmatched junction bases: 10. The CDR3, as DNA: TGCAGTGCCAGCAGGCGGGACAGGGCGGAGACCCAGTACTTC. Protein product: CSASRRDRAETQYF.

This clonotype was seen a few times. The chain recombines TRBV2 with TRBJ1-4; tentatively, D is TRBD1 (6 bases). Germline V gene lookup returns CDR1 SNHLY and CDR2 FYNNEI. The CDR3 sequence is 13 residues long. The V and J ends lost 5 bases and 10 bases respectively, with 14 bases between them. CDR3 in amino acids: CASSPQGGGKLFF. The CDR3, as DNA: TGTGCCAGCAGTCCACAGGGTGGCGGAAAACTGTTTTTT.